This TCR beta chain came from a study of B cell selection in AIRE deficiency. Study observations and caveats: About 30% of healthy-shared Treg TCRbeta sequences appeared in patient Tconv cells.

In the original processing: Pooled conventional T cells gave about 1x10^5 patient and 130,000 to 150,000 donor TCRbeta sequences. The repertoire was sequenced with immunoSEQ multiplex PCR; TCRdb's copy has only in-frame clones and lacks some. The DNA was the basis for D and trimming; V, J and clone size are from that table. The table includes tens of thousands of clones, around 97% detected once. Concerning this clone: Its matching antigen is unknown.

CD4+CD127+ cells were sorted as the conventional CD4 T cells. The source is a human donor with AIRE deficiency. Sequences were obtained from conventional CD4+ T cells sorted from PBMCs.

The CDR3 DNA reads as TGCGCCAGCAGCTTGGATCCCGGGACAGGGGACGGCTACACCTTC. Translated: CASSLDPGTGDGYTF. The genes are TRBV5-1 and TRBJ1-2; 10 bases are shared with TRBD1. The CDR3 totals 15 residues. Germline assignment: CDR1 SGHRS and CDR2 YFSETQ. The junction had 7 bases not matched to a gene; V was cut back by 0 bases and J by 8 bases.